The 31 T cell receptor beta chains reported below all come from one sample, sequenced in a study of blood T cell repertoires in COVID-19. Profiling relied on immunoSEQ multiplex PCR, and the TCRdb table lists in-frame clones only, not all of them. The sample lists 200,000 to 250,000 clones; about 85% were seen once. The specimen sequenced was peripheral blood. The receptors derive from a woman between 18 and 30 years old who had recovered from COVID-19.

The chain links TRBV7-2 to TRBJ1-1, with TRBD1 matching 8 bases. Germline lookup yields CDR1 SGHTA and CDR2 FQGNSA. The V segment lost 4 bases and the J segment 4 bases; nucleotides outside the gene matches: 5. The CDR3 extends over 14 amino acids. For the CDR3, the DNA is TGTGCCAGCAGCTCCCAGACAGGGGTCACTGAAGCTTTCTTT. Amino acid sequence: CASSSQTGVTEAFF.

The CDR3 here is CASSSNSGRASGELFF. CDR3 bases: TGTGCCAGCAGCTCAAATAGCGGGAGGGCCTCCGGGGAGCTGTTTTTT. The chain links TRBV7-6 to TRBJ2-2, with 11 bases that match TRBD2. This CDR3 contains 16 residues. The trim removed 4 bases at V and 6 bases at J, leaving 7 bases unmatched. From germline, CDR1 is SGHVS and CDR2 FNYEAQ.

The chain employs TRBV15 and TRBJ2-7; the match to TRBD2 covers 11 bases. The CDR3 is 16 amino acids. With V trimmed by 0 bases and J by 6 bases, 7 bases remained unmatched. Germline V gives CDR1 LNHNV, CDR2 YYDKDF (reference sequence). The CDR3: CATSRDLAGGRVEQYF. The CDR3, as DNA: TGTGCCACCAGCAGAGACCTAGCGGGGGGACGGGTCGAGCAGTACTTC.

This chain joins TRBV10-3 and TRBJ2-5; no reliable D call. The germline V gene encodes CDR1 ENHRY and CDR2 SYGVKD. CDR3 length: 13 residues. Trimming removed 5 bases at V and 2 bases at J, with 9 bases between. CDR3 loop: CAISWAPQETQYF. The CDR3 nucleotides read TGTGCCATCAGTTGGGCTCCTCAAGAGACCCAGTACTTC.

The chain has TRBV5-6 and TRBJ2-3, with TRBD2 as a possible D gene (5 bases). Deletions cut 4 bases from V and 2 bases from J, with 11 bases between. Per the germline V gene, CDR1 is SGHDT and CDR2 is YYEEEE. This CDR3 is built from 14 residues. The DNA for the CDR3 is TGTGCCAGCAGCAAGCGGACTTACACAGATACGCAGTATTTT. Translating it yields CASSKRTYTDTQYF.

V is TRBV6-2 or TRBV6-3 and J is TRBJ1-1; D unclear. Germline V lookup: CDR1 MNHEY, CDR2 SVGEGT. Trimming stripped 2 bases from V and 2 bases from J, with 12 bases between. CDR3 length equals 15 residues. CDR3 in amino acids: CASSYVPEGNTEAFF. CDR3 nucleotide sequence: TGTGCCAGCAGTTACGTCCCAGAGGGAAACACTGAAGCTTTCTTT.

The V and J genes are TRBV6-6 and TRBJ1-3; no reliable D call. Per germline, CDR1 MNHNY and CDR2 SVGAGI (reference sequence). The V end was cut by 10 bases, the J end by 7 bases, with 17 bases between. There are 13 residues in the CDR3. The DNA for the CDR3 is TGTGCCACAAAGGACGGGAGAGTGAACACCATATATTTT. It encodes CATKDGRVNTIYF.

This chain uses TRBV20-1 with TRBJ2-7; the match to TRBD1 covers 9 bases. After removal of 3 bases from V and 2 bases from J, the junction contained 5 bases not matched to a gene. CDR1 and CDR2 from the germline V gene are DFQATT and SNEGSKA (reference sequence). This CDR3 has 14 residues. Here the CDR3 reads CSASYRGRTYEQYF. The CDR3 DNA reads as TGCAGTGCTAGTTACAGGGGGCGGACCTACGAGCAGTACTTC.

The genes are TRBV3-1 (or the pseudogene TRBV3-2) and TRBJ2-7, with 7 bases aligning to TRBD2. Germline lookup yields CDR1 LGHDT and CDR2 YNNKEL (reference sequence). This CDR3 contains 15 residues. With V trimmed by 0 bases and J by 2 bases, 4 bases remained unmatched. For the CDR3, the DNA is TGTGCCAGCAGCCAAGATTCGCGGGGGACCTACGAGCAGTACTTC. Amino acid sequence: CASSQDSRGTYEQYF.

The genes are TRBV7-6 and TRBJ1-2, with 10 bases aligning to TRBD1. V lost 5 bases, J lost 3 bases, and 6 bases stayed unmatched. CDR3 length equals 15 residues. The germline V gene encodes CDR1 SGHVS and CDR2 FNYEAQ. The CDR3 sequence: CASSLTGTGDYGYTF. DNA for the CDR3: TGTGCCAGCAGCCTAACTGGGACAGGGGACTATGGCTACACCTTC.

The V and J genes are TRBV6-5 and TRBJ1-6, with 7 bases identical to TRBD1. Germline V CDR1 and CDR2: MNHEY, SVGAGI. This CDR3 is built from 13 residues. Germline trimming cut 6 bases from V and 7 bases from J; bases unmatched to any gene: 3. The CDR3 region has the DNA TGTGCCAGCAGGTCGACAGGGAATTCACCCCTCCACTTT. Translation gives CASRSTGNSPLHF.

CDR3 amino acids: CASLRANYGYTF. As DNA, the CDR3 is TGTGCCAGCCTGAGGGCCAACTATGGCTACACCTTC. This chain uses TRBV28 with TRBJ1-2; D is uncertain. The CDR3 length is 12 residues. Germline V gene sequence: CDR1 MDHEN, CDR2 SYDVKM. Trimming removed 8 bases at V and 2 bases at J, with 9 bases between.

CDR3 in amino acids: CASRWSGSWTQYF. CDR3 bases: TGTGCCAGCAGATGGAGCGGGAGTTGGACCCAGTACTTC. This sequence joins TRBV7-2 and TRBJ2-5; 8 nucleotides align to TRBD2. The CDR3 runs to 13 residues. Germline loops: CDR1 SGHTA, CDR2 FQGNSA. V trimming: 6 bases; J trimming: 7 bases; junction bases outside the gene matches: 7.

This sequence joins TRBV3-1 (or the pseudogene TRBV3-2) and TRBJ2-2, with D tentatively TRBD2 (5 bases). Germline loops: CDR1 LGHDT, CDR2 YNNKEL (reference sequence). The germline V and J ends were trimmed by 4 bases and 6 bases, with 9 bases remaining between them. CDR3 size: 13 residues. The CDR3 sequence: CASSPTRAGELFF. CDR3 bases: TGTGCCAGCAGCCCAACTAGAGCCGGGGAGCTGTTTTTT.

V and J are TRBV11-3 and TRBJ2-3; tentatively, D is TRBD2 (5 bases). Germline V gene data show CDR1 as SGHNT and CDR2 as YENEEA. Trimming pared 0 bases from V and 2 bases from J, leaving 9 bases between. This CDR3 contains 15 residues. DNA of the CDR3: TGTGCCAGCAGCTTAGACACGGACTCCACAGATACGCAGTATTTT. This codes for CASSLDTDSTDTQYF.

This chain joins TRBV7-3 and TRBJ2-1; TRBD2 aligns across 16 bases. Germline loops: CDR1 SGHTA, CDR2 FQGTGA. After removal of 2 bases from V and 9 bases from J, the junction contained 13 bases not matched to a gene. This CDR3 is 19 amino acids long. CDR3 loop: CASSLFGTSGRGQDSEQFF. The CDR3 region has the DNA TGTGCCAGCAGCTTATTCGGGACTAGCGGGAGGGGACAGGATAGTGAGCAGTTCTTC.

This chain links TRBV5-6 with TRBJ2-7; weak D call: TRBD1 (6 bases). In germline, CDR1 is SGHDT, CDR2 YYEEEE. Trimming removed 3 bases at V and 4 bases at J, with 14 bases between. The CDR3 totals 14 residues. This CDR3 is CASSWSGTPYEQYF. In nucleotides, the CDR3 is TGTGCCAGCAGCTGGTCCGGGACACCATACGAGCAGTACTTC. The variable domain in full, with the rest retrieved from reference TRBV5-6 and TRBJ2-7, is DAGVTQSPTHLIKTRGQQVTLRCSPKSGHDTVSWYQQALGQGPQFIFQYYEEEERQRGNFPDRFSGHQFPNYSSELNVNALLLGDSALYLCASSWSGTPYEQYFGPGTRLTVT.

The genes are TRBV5-1 and TRBJ2-7; D gene unclear. The CDR3 length is 12 residues. Germline lookup yields CDR1 SGHRS and CDR2 YFSETQ. The V and J ends lost 1 base and 4 bases respectively, with 6 bases between them. The CDR3, as DNA: TGCGCCAGCAGCTTGTCCGGGTACGAGCAGTACTTC. Its protein is CASSLSGYEQYF.

CDR3 region: CASSTDRDYGYTF. DNA for the CDR3: TGCGCCAGCAGCACGGACAGGGACTATGGCTACACCTTC. This chain joins TRBV5-1 and TRBJ1-2; 8 bases line up with TRBD1. The CDR3 has 13 amino acids. The junction had 2 bases not matched to a gene; V was cut back by 4 bases and J by 3 bases. Germline V gene sequence: CDR1 SGHRS, CDR2 YFSETQ. The full variable domain, rest sourced from reference TRBV5-1 and TRBJ1-2, is KAGVTQTPRYLIKTRGQQVTLSCSPISGHRSVSWYQQTPGQGLQFLFEYFSETQRNKGNFPGRFSGRQFSNSRSEMNVSTLELGDSALYLCASSTDRDYGYTFGSGTRLTVV.

This sequence joins TRBV27 and TRBJ2-7; 9 nucleotides align to TRBD1. V was clipped by 6 bases and J by 3 bases; unmatched bases: 6. The CDR3 contains 14 residues. The V gene's germline CDR1 is MNHEY and CDR2 SMNVEV (reference sequence). CDR3 DNA: TGTGCCAGCAGAAGGGACAGGGCTAACTACGAGCAGTACTTC. Amino acids: CASRRDRANYEQYF.

The V gene is TRBV19, the J gene TRBJ1-2; the match to TRBD1 covers 7 bases. This CDR3 comprises 14 residues. The germline V gene encodes CDR1 LNHDA and CDR2 SQIVND (reference sequence). J gave up 7 bases and V 5 bases, and 10 bases lay outside the gene matches. CDR3 in amino acids: CASSSRQGGPGYTF. The CDR3 DNA sequence: TGTGCCAGTAGTTCTAGACAGGGAGGACCTGGCTACACCTTC. The full variable domain, rest sourced from reference TRBV19 and TRBJ1-2, is DGGITQSPKYLFRKEGQNVTLSCEQNLNHDAMYWYRQDPGQGLRLIYYSQIVNDFQKGDIAEGYSVSREKKESFPLTVTSAQKNPTAFYLCASSSRQGGPGYTFGSGTRLTVV.

This chain connects TRBV18 to TRBJ2-3, with 9 positions matching TRBD1. Looked up from germline, CDR1 is KGHSH and CDR2 is LQKENI. Unmatched junction bases numbered 5, after V lost 3 bases and J lost 4 bases. This CDR3 spans 15 amino acids. The CDR3 DNA reads TGTGCCAGCTCACCCACAGGGGGCGCGCCAGATACGCAGTATTTT. It is translated as CASSPTGGAPDTQYF.

The rearrangement joins TRBV6-5 to TRBJ1-2; D is unclear. The CDR3 is 12 amino acids. Germline loops: CDR1 MNHEY, CDR2 SVGAGI. Trimming left V 5 bases short and J 1 base short, with 5 bases between. The CDR3 sequence: CASSRSNYGYTF. In DNA form, the CDR3 reads TGTGCCAGCAGTAGGAGTAACTATGGCTACACCTTC.

This clone came up once. The CDR3 reads CATQGPRNQPQHF. The CDR3 DNA sequence: TGTGCCACCCAGGGGCCCCGCAATCAGCCCCAGCATTTT. This chain uses TRBV19 with TRBJ1-5; D is perhaps TRBD1 (6 bases). Germline V lookup: CDR1 LNHDA, CDR2 SQIVND (reference sequence). The CDR3 spans 13 residues. Between the trimmed V and J ends, which lost 10 bases and 2 bases, there was a span of 12 bases.

This clone was counted once. The chain is built from TRBV10-3 and TRBJ1-1; D might be TRBD1 (6 bases). V was trimmed by 6 bases and J by 1 base, leaving 12 bases between them. Germline loops: CDR1 ENHRY, CDR2 SYGVKD. The CDR3 sequence is 14 residues long. CDR3 sequence reads: CAIRAGESNTEAFF. In DNA, the CDR3 is TGTGCCATCAGAGCAGGGGAATCGAACACTGAAGCTTTCTTT.

This chain links TRBV14 with TRBJ1-2; D may be TRBD1 (5 bases). The germline V gene has CDR1 SGHDN and CDR2 FVKESK. The CDR3 is 16 amino acids. V lost 1 base and J 0 bases, leaving 12 bases between the germline ends. The CDR3 region is CASSQVTGPTNYGYTF. The CDR3 DNA reads TGTGCCAGCAGCCAAGTAACAGGTCCGACTAACTATGGCTACACCTTC.

This clone occurred a few times. V gene TRBV2 combines with J gene TRBJ2-5; TRBD1 matches at 8 bases. Trimming cost V 7 bases and J 2 bases; bases outside gene matches: 12. Per germline, CDR1 SNHLY and CDR2 FYNNEI. The CDR3 extends over 16 amino acids. In DNA, the CDR3 is TGTGCCAGCACGGACAGGGAACCAACATTTCAAGAGACCCAGTACTTC. Its protein is CASTDREPTFQETQYF.

The table lists this clone with a count of one. The J gene is TRBJ2-7, the V gene TRBV20-1; D is uncertain. V shed 4 bases and J shed 4 bases, with 8 bases lying between them. The length of the CDR3 is 11 residues. Germline lookup yields CDR1 DFQATT and CDR2 SNEGSKA (reference sequence). Here the CDR3 DNA reads TGCAGTGCTACTCCAGATTACGAGCAGTACTTC. Its protein is CSATPDYEQYF.

V gene TRBV14 combines with J gene TRBJ2-1; 7 nucleotides align to TRBD1. Germline values: CDR1 SGHDN, CDR2 FVKESK. This CDR3 comprises 16 residues. Unmatched junction bases numbered 5, after V lost 0 bases and J lost 3 bases. This chain's CDR3 is CASSQEGDRDYNEQFF. Here the CDR3 DNA reads TGTGCCAGCAGCCAAGAGGGCGACAGGGACTACAATGAGCAGTTCTTC.

The CDR3 region has the DNA TGTGCCAGCAGTGTCGGTCAGGGGGCTGGTATAACTGAAGCTTTCTTT. Protein product: CASSVGQGAGITEAFF. This chain connects TRBV6-4 to TRBJ1-1, with TRBD1 matching 8 bases. The CDR3 length is 16 residues. V shed 4 bases, J shed 5 bases, and the junction held 12 bases outside the gene matches. The germline CDR1 and CDR2 sequences are MRHNA and SNTAGT.

This chain uses TRBV7-9 with TRBJ2-2; tentative D call: TRBD2 (6 bases). V lost 2 bases to trimming and J lost 6 bases, with 19 bases between them. CDR3 size: 17 residues. In germline, CDR1 is SEHNR, CDR2 FQNEAQ (reference sequence). The CDR3 DNA is TGTGCCAGCAGCTTATCAGGACTACTAGGTCCAGCCGGGGAGCTGTTTTTT. This sequence encodes CASSLSGLLGPAGELFF. The full variable domain, in which reference TRBV7-9 and TRBJ2-2 provide the parts outside the CDR3, is DTGVSQNPRHKITKRGQNVTFRCDPISEHNRLYWYRQTLGQGPEFLTYFQNEAQLEKSRLLSDRFSAERPKGSFSTLEIQRTEQGDSAMYLCASSLSGLLGPAGELFFGEGSRLTVL.